This TCR beta chain was profiled in a study of PD-1 blockade in classical Hodgkin lymphoma. CDR3 length equals 17 residues. The V and J ends lost 4 bases and 0 bases, in that order; junction bases with no gene match: 9. Germline CDR1 and CDR2: SEHNR and FQNEAQ (reference sequence). Sequencing used immunoSEQ multiplex PCR; TCRdb keeps in-frame clones, though not all of them. The repertoire holds around 91,000 clones, with 80% to 90% as singletons. Relapse was seen in all patients after autologous stem cell transplantation, and brentuximab vedotin exposure was variable. The chain links TRBV7-9 to TRBJ2-7; 10 positions agree with TRBD2. Sequences were derived from peripheral blood mononuclear cells (PBMCs), sampled before the second cycle of nivolumab. The clonotype comes from a human donor with classical Hodgkin lymphoma. The CDR3 DNA reads as TGTGCCAGCAGCTCCGACATAGCGGGAGGTTACTCCTACGAGCAGTACTTC. It specifies CASSSDIAGGYSYEQYF.